This paragraph reports one T cell receptor (beta chain). The antigen remains unidentified. This specimen belongs to a study of T cell responses to AZD1222 COVID-19 vaccine. On the study more broadly: Doses given second, at about 4 or about 12 weeks, were pooled.

Study-wide results and limits: An increase in Spike-specific TCR breadth and depth was observed after two AZD1222 doses. Repertoires were sampled only after the peak T cell response.

Trimming removed 7 bases from V and 6 bases from J; junction bases left unmatched: 10. This CDR3 comprises 15 residues. The germline CDR1 and CDR2 sequences are SGHVS and FQNEAQ. Clones were sequenced by immunoSEQ multiplex PCR, and TCRdb holds only the in-frame ones, with some missing. The table records 110,000 or so clones, roughly 90% of them present only once. The starting material was peripheral blood, obtained on day 0 of AZD1222 vaccination. V usage is TRBV7-8 and J usage is TRBJ2-3, with TRBD2 identical over 10 bases. The receptor comes from an adult in good health. CDR3 amino acids: CASTIPGLATDTQYF. The CDR3 region has the DNA TGTGCCAGCACCATCCCGGGACTAGCGACCGATACGCAGTATTTT.